This TCR beta chain was retrieved from a study of shared clonotypes between healthy human individuals. The data were produced by immunoSEQ multiplex PCR, yet TCRdb's version contains in-frame clones alone and is incomplete. The sample includes about 2 million clones, 85% to 95% of them seen just once. Naive CD8 cells, CD45RO-negative and positively selected for CCR7, excluded terminally differentiated effector memory CD45RA+ cells. Recent vaccinations or acute infections were absent in the healthy HIV-negative adult donors. General observations from the study: Of the naive CD4 clonotypes, approximately 5% were shared across a few donors. Sampling used blood alone; tissue repertoires probably differ.

As to this clone: The antigen is unknown.

Sequencing input: naive CD8+ T cells sorted from blood. This clonotype originated in a man aged 18 to 35 in good health.

DNA for the CDR3: TGTGCCAGCAGTTACGTGACCTCCGGTGGCTACACCTTC. This sequence encodes CASSYVTSGGYTF. The V and J genes are TRBV6-5 and TRBJ1-2; D unclear. The ends were cut back, 2 bases at V and 7 bases at J, with 11 bases in the middle. The CDR3 has 13 residues. The germline V gene encodes CDR1 MNHEY and CDR2 SVGAGI.